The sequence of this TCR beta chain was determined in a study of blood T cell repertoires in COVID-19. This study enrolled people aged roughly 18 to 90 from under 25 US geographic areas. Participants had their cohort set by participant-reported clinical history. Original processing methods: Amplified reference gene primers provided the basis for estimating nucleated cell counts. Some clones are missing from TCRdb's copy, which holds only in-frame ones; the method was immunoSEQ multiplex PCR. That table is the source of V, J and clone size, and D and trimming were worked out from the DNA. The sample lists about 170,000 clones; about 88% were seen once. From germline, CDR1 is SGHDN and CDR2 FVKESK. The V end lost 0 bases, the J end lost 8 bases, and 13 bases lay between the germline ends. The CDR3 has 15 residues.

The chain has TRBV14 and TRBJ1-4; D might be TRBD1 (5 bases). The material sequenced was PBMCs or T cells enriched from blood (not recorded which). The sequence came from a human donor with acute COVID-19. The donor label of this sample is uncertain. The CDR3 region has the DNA TGTGCCAGCAGCCAAGAGTTAGGGGAAGGAGAAAAACTGTTTTTT. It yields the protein CASSQELGEGEKLFF.